The source of this T cell receptor (beta chain) is a study of neurological immune-mediated disorders. Study results and limitations: The expanded clones of different subjects shared no CDR3 amino acid sequences (suggesting private repertoires in all groups).

CDR3 length: 14 amino acids. Trimming took off 6 bases at V and 4 bases at J, with 13 bases between the two ends. Germline V gene sequence: CDR1 SGHRS, CDR2 YFSETQ. The authors made cDNA by 5'RACE with 10-nucleotide random UMIs. Over 170 million TCR-beta sequences, together covering 15-18 subjects, were produced by every individual sequencing run that was carried out. TCRdb called the 5' RACE reads again in MiXCR, with one record for every CDR3 protein. The sample carries around 62,000 distinct CDR3 sequences, roughly 4% recorded once. In the case of this clonotype: The target antigen is unknown.

Unsorted libraries were prepared from 2 million PBMCs held at -80 C. The rearrangement uses TRBV5-1 and TRBJ2-2; D is unclear. This receptor was obtained from a man aged 45-65 years with multiple sclerosis. Sample: PBMCs. CDR3 residues: CASNEFTITGELFF. The CDR3 nucleotides read TGCGCCAGCAACGAATTCACGATCACCGGGGAGCTGTTTTTT. The full variable domain, in which reference TRBV5-1 and TRBJ2-2 provide the parts outside the CDR3, is KAGVTQTPRYLIKTRGQQVTLSCSPISGHRSVSWYQQTPGQGLQFLFEYFSETQRNKGNFPGRFSGRQFSNSRSEMNVSTLELGDSALYLCASNEFTITGELFFGEGSRLTVL.